The TCR beta chain described here comes from a study of CD8 T cells in ankylosing spondylitis. Study-wide results and caveats: Within ankylosing spondylitis blood, a TCR beta motif made up of fewer than ten highly homologous variants appeared to be characteristic. CD8+ cells made up the disease-linked clones, which were relatively rare in peripheral blood.

This clonotype was seen ten or more times. Its antigen remains unknown. The CDR3 has 15 amino acids. V shed 0 bases and J shed 0 bases, with 9 bases lying between them. Germline assignment: CDR1 LNHNV and CDR2 YYDKDF (reference sequence). Libraries for TCR beta were made by quantitative 5'-RACE with molecular barcodes. MiXCR, run by TCRdb on the 5' RACE reads, gives a single entry per CDR3 protein. The sample lists about 240,000 distinct CDR3 sequences; 8% to 9.5% were seen once. The rearrangement links TRBV15 to TRBJ2-7; D is perhaps TRBD2 (6 bases). The material sequenced was blood, either unsorted or a sorted T cell fraction (not recorded which). This TCR was recovered from a male donor with ankylosing spondylitis or in good health (not recorded which). In DNA form, the CDR3 reads TGTGCCACCAGCAGAGATCCCGGGAGCTCCTACGAGCAGTACTTC. Protein sequence: CATSRDPGSSYEQYF.